The rows below give T cell receptor beta chains drawn from one sample of a study of T cell responses to AZD1222 COVID-19 vaccine. The assay was immunoSEQ multiplex PCR, and TCRdb's table has in-frame clones only and misses some. The sample holds fewer than 110,000 clones, 90% seen once. Specimen: peripheral blood, collected on day 0 of AZD1222 vaccination. These TCRs come from an adult in good health. Both conserved end residues are part of each CDR3. The order of the fields is J gene, V gene, D gene, clone size, CDR3 protein, CDR3 DNA. A D gene is named only where the DNA matches it firmly. Only some rows state a clone size, as once, few, many or a class for expanded clones.

J: TRBJ1-5; V: TRBV15; D: NA; size: NA; CDR3: CATSRGGTSQPQHF; DNA: TGTGCCACCAGCAGAGGAGGGACAAGTCAGCCCCAGCATTTT
J: TRBJ1-2; V: TRBV24-1; D: NA; size: few; CDR3: CATSGNRDGYTF; DNA: TGTGCCACCAGTGGGAACAGGGATGGCTACACCTTC
J: TRBJ2-4; V: TRBV18; D: NA; size: NA; CDR3: CASSLVSGAETSKNIQYF; DNA: TGTGCCAGCTCACTCGTTTCGGGGGCAGAAACTTCCAAAAACATTCAGTACTTC
J: TRBJ1-5; V: TRBV5-8; D: TRBD1; size: NA; CDR3: CASSLALTGESNQPQHF; DNA: TGTGCCAGCAGCTTGGCGTTGACAGGGGAGAGCAATCAGCCCCAGCATTTT
J: TRBJ1-6; V: TRBV7-8; D: NA; size: NA; CDR3: CASSSWGGRDLNNSPLHF; DNA: TGTGCCAGCAGCTCCTGGGGGGGACGGGATTTGAATAATTCACCCCTCCACTTT
J: TRBJ2-7; V: TRBV19; D: TRBD2; size: NA; CDR3: CASSIGGSYEQYF; DNA: TGTGCCAGTAGTATCGGGGGGTCCTACGAGCAGTACTTC
J: TRBJ1-4; V: TRBV2; D: NA; size: NA; CDR3: CASSPQINEKLFF; DNA: TGTGCCAGCAGTCCCCAGATAAATGAAAAACTGTTTTTT
J: TRBJ2-7; V: TRBV12-3/TRBV12-4; D: NA; size: NA; CDR3: CASTQPRLGEQYF; DNA: TGTGCCAGCACTCAACCGCGGTTGGGTGAGCAGTACTTC
J: TRBJ1-1; V: TRBV7-9; D: NA; size: NA; CDR3: CASSPGTVNTEAFF; DNA: TGTGCCAGCAGCCCAGGGACGGTGAACACTGAAGCTTTCTTT
J: TRBJ1-2; V: TRBV9; D: NA; size: NA; CDR3: CASSVGPLGGSSLGYTF; DNA: TGTGCCAGCAGCGTCGGCCCCCTCGGGGGGTCCTCCCTGGGCTACACCTTC
J: TRBJ2-1; V: TRBV18; D: TRBD1; size: NA; CDR3: CASSPQGTGYNEQFF; DNA: TGTGCCAGCTCCCCTCAGGGGACAGGATACAATGAGCAGTTCTTC
J: TRBJ2-3; V: TRBV13; D: NA; size: NA; CDR3: CASSLGRGAGSTDTQYF; DNA: TGTGCCAGCAGCTTAGGTCGTGGGGCCGGAAGCACAGATACGCAGTATTTT
J: TRBJ1-3; V: TRBV5-5; D: NA; size: NA; CDR3: CASSPGSGNTIYF; DNA: TGTGCCAGCTCCCCAGGGTCCGGAAACACCATATATTTT
J: TRBJ1-1; V: TRBV5-1; D: NA; size: NA; CDR3: CASTRRGVGTEAFF; DNA: TGCGCCAGCACTAGAAGGGGGGTGGGCACTGAAGCTTTCTTT
J: TRBJ2-1; V: TRBV30; D: TRBD2; size: NA; CDR3: CAWRSSGGSHNEQFF; DNA: TGTGCCTGGAGATCTAGCGGGGGGAGTCACAATGAGCAGTTCTTC
J: TRBJ2-3; V: TRBV12-5; D: NA; size: NA; CDR3: CASGVRWADTQYF; DNA: TGTGCTAGTGGTGTTCGATGGGCAGATACGCAGTATTTT
J: TRBJ1-1; V: TRBV13; D: TRBD1; size: NA; CDR3: CASSFRGTGHTEAFF; DNA: TGTGCCAGCAGCTTCCGGGGGACAGGGCACACTGAAGCTTTCTTT
J: TRBJ2-1; V: TRBV11-3; D: TRBD2; size: once; CDR3: CASSLPLAGGYNEQFF; DNA: TGTGCCAGCAGCTTACCCCTAGCGGGGGGATACAATGAGCAGTTCTTC
J: TRBJ1-1; V: TRBV18; D: TRBD1; size: NA; CDR3: CASSPQGAVNTEAFF; DNA: TGTGCCAGCTCACCGCAGGGGGCGGTGAACACTGAAGCTTTCTTT
J: TRBJ2-7; V: TRBV2; D: NA; size: NA; CDR3: CASSPGLRYEQYF; DNA: TGTGCCAGCAGCCCGGGCCTTCGGTACGAGCAGTACTTC
J: TRBJ1-3; V: TRBV28; D: NA; size: NA; CDR3: CASRVSGNTIYF; DNA: TGTGCCAGCAGGGTTTCTGGAAACACCATATATTTT
J: TRBJ2-2; V: TRBV5-4; D: NA; size: NA; CDR3: CATGSTNTGELFF; DNA: TGTGCCACCGGGAGTACGAACACCGGGGAGCTGTTTTTT
J: TRBJ1-1; V: TRBV27; D: NA; size: NA; CDR3: CASSLGGGRDTEAFF; DNA: TGTGCCAGCAGTTTAGGGGGGGGGCGGGATACTGAAGCTTTCTTT
J: TRBJ1-2; V: TRBV30; D: NA; size: NA; CDR3: CAWGRGHYGYTF; DNA: TGTGCCTGGGGACGAGGTCACTATGGCTACACCTTC
J: TRBJ1-2; V: TRBV14; D: NA; size: once; CDR3: CASSQDGNYGYTF; DNA: TGTGCCAGCAGCCAAGATGGTAACTATGGCTACACCTTC
J: TRBJ1-2; V: TRBV6-2/TRBV6-3; D: NA; size: NA; CDR3: CASSFLGLYGYTF; DNA: TGTGCCAGCAGTTTTCTAGGGCTCTATGGCTACACCTTC
J: TRBJ1-3; V: TRBV10-3; D: TRBD1; size: NA; CDR3: CAIKGAVSGNTIYF; DNA: TGTGCCATCAAGGGGGCAGTCTCTGGAAACACCATATATTTT
J: TRBJ2-3; V: TRBV13; D: TRBD2; size: NA; CDR3: CASSAPSGASTDTQYF; DNA: TGTGCCAGCAGCGCCCCTAGCGGGGCTAGCACAGATACGCAGTATTTT
J: TRBJ1-4; V: TRBV19; D: NA; size: NA; CDR3: CASTPGDATNEKLFF; DNA: TGTGCCAGTACCCCGGGGGATGCAACTAATGAAAAACTGTTTTTT
J: TRBJ1-3; V: TRBV7-9; D: NA; size: NA; CDR3: CASSFSGASGNTIYF; DNA: TGTGCCAGCAGCTTCTCGGGGGCATCTGGAAACACCATATATTTT
J: TRBJ1-2; V: TRBV2; D: TRBD1; size: NA; CDR3: CASSGQGKGYTF; DNA: TGTGCCAGCAGCGGACAGGGTAAGGGCTACACCTTC
J: TRBJ1-2; V: TRBV3-1/TRBV3-2; D: NA; size: NA; CDR3: CASSQDMGGYGYTF; DNA: TGTGCCAGCAGCCAAGATATGGGGGGCTATGGCTACACCTTC
J: TRBJ2-7; V: TRBV6-5; D: NA; size: NA; CDR3: CASGRSYTYEQYF; DNA: TGTGCCAGCGGACGAAGTTACACCTACGAGCAGTACTTC
J: TRBJ2-1; V: TRBV6-2/TRBV6-3; D: TRBD2; size: few; CDR3: CASSYSGSGGASEFF; DNA: TGTGCCAGCAGTTACTCGGGTAGCGGGGGGGCCTCGGAGTTCTTC
J: TRBJ2-1; V: TRBV24-1; D: TRBD1; size: NA; CDR3: CATSDTGTGGIYEQFF; DNA: TGTGCCACCAGTGATACCGGGACAGGGGGCATCTATGAGCAGTTCTTC
J: TRBJ2-1; V: TRBV19; D: TRBD2; size: NA; CDR3: CASSAGAGPYNEQFF; DNA: TGTGCCAGTAGTGCCGGAGCGGGGCCTTACAATGAGCAGTTCTTC
J: TRBJ1-2; V: TRBV5-4; D: NA; size: NA; CDR3: CASSLWGSSYGYTF; DNA: TGTGCCAGCAGCTTATGGGGGTCGAGCTATGGCTACACCTTC
J: TRBJ1-1; V: TRBV18; D: NA; size: NA; CDR3: CASSYSSQLKEAFF; DNA: TGTGCCAGCTCGTATTCAAGCCAACTGAAAGAAGCTTTCTTT
J: TRBJ1-2; V: TRBV30; D: NA; size: NA; CDR3: CAWSVLGRGGYTF; DNA: TGTGCCTGGAGTGTCCTGGGCCGGGGAGGCTACACCTTC
J: TRBJ1-1; V: TRBV9; D: NA; size: NA; CDR3: CASSLADTEAFF; DNA: TGTGCCAGCAGCCTGGCGGACACTGAAGCTTTCTTT
J: TRBJ2-7; V: TRBV9; D: TRBD1; size: NA; CDR3: CASSVATGAPYEQYF; DNA: TGTGCCAGCAGCGTAGCAACAGGGGCCCCCTACGAGCAGTACTTC
J: TRBJ1-1; V: TRBV5-6; D: TRBD1; size: NA; CDR3: CASSWDRRSGAFF; DNA: TGTGCCAGCAGCTGGGACAGGAGGAGCGGAGCTTTCTTT
J: TRBJ1-2; V: TRBV9; D: NA; size: NA; CDR3: CASSGLRDGYTF; DNA: TGTGCCAGCAGCGGCCTCAGGGACGGCTACACCTTC
J: TRBJ2-1; V: TRBV9; D: TRBD1; size: NA; CDR3: CASSVGTESYNEQFF; DNA: TGTGCCAGCAGCGTTGGGACAGAATCCTACAATGAGCAGTTCTTC
J: TRBJ2-1; V: TRBV7-2; D: NA; size: NA; CDR3: CASSLSPSNNEQFF; DNA: TGTGCCAGCAGCTTAAGTCCCTCGAACAATGAGCAGTTCTTC
J: TRBJ2-3; V: TRBV18; D: NA; size: NA; CDR3: CASSPLKGGTDTQYF; DNA: TGTGCCAGCTCACCCTTGAAAGGGGGCACAGATACGCAGTATTTT
J: TRBJ2-1; V: TRBV7-3; D: NA; size: NA; CDR3: CASSFRARGEQFF; DNA: TGTGCCAGCAGCTTTCGGGCTCGGGGGGAGCAGTTCTTC
J: TRBJ2-1; V: TRBV13; D: NA; size: NA; CDR3: CASSLQQGTYNEQFF; DNA: TGTGCCAGCAGCTTACAGCAGGGCACCTACAATGAGCAGTTCTTC
J: TRBJ2-1; V: TRBV13; D: NA; size: NA; CDR3: CASSRGRPRAEQFF; DNA: TGTGCCAGCAGCCGGGGAAGGCCCAGGGCTGAGCAGTTCTTC
J: TRBJ1-6; V: TRBV5-1; D: NA; size: NA; CDR3: CASSLGLKNSPLHF; DNA: TGCGCCAGCTCTCTGGGCCTGAAAAATTCACCCCTCCACTTT
J: TRBJ2-5; V: TRBV1; D: NA; size: NA; CDR3: CTSSQDSGLAGSAYQETQYF; DNA: TGCACCAGCAGCCAAGATTCGGGACTAGCGGGCTCCGCGTACCAAGAGACCCAGTACTTC
J: TRBJ2-4; V: TRBV2; D: TRBD1; size: NA; CDR3: CASDQWGQGFKNIQYF; DNA: TGTGCCAGCGACCAATGGGGACAGGGATTCAAAAACATTCAGTACTTC
J: TRBJ2-7; V: TRBV5-6; D: NA; size: NA; CDR3: CASSLGDSSYEQYF; DNA: TGTGCCAGCAGCTTGGGTGACAGTTCCTACGAGCAGTACTTC
J: TRBJ2-3; V: TRBV29-1; D: NA; size: once; CDR3: CSVRGRGTDTQYF; DNA: TGCAGCGTTCGGGGCCGAGGGACAGATACGCAGTATTTT
J: TRBJ1-6; V: TRBV6-1; D: NA; size: NA; CDR3: CASSELRPQNSPLHF; DNA: TGTGCCAGCAGTGAACTGAGGCCCCAGAATTCACCCCTCCACTTT
J: TRBJ1-4; V: TRBV5-4; D: NA; size: NA; CDR3: CASSLEGTNEKLFF; DNA: TGTGCCAGCAGCTTGGAGGGAACTAATGAAAAACTGTTTTTT
J: TRBJ2-1; V: TRBV6-5; D: TRBD2; size: NA; CDR3: CASRTSASYNEQFF; DNA: TGTGCCAGCAGAACTAGCGCGTCGTACAATGAGCAGTTCTTC